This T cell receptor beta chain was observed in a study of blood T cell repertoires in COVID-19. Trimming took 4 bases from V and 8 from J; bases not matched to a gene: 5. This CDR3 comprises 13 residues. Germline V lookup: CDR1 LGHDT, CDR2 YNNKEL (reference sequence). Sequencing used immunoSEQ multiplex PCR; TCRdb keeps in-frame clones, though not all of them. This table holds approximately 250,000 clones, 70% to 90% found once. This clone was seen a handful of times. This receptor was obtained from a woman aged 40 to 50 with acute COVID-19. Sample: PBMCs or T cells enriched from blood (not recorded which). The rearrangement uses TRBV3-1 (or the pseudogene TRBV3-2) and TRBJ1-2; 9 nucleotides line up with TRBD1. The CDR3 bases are TGTGCCAGCAGCCCCGGGACAGGGAGAGGCTACACCTTC. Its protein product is CASSPGTGRGYTF.